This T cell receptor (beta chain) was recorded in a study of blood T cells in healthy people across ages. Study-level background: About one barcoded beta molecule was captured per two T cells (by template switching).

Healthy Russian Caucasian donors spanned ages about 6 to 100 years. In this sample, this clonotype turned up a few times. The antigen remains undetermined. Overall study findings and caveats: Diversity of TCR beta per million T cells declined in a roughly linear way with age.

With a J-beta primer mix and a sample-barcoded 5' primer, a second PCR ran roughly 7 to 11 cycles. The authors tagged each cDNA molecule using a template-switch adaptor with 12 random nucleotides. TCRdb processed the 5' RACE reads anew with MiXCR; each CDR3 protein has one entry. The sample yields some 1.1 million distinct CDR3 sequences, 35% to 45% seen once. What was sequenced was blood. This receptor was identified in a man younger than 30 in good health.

The chain's CDR3 is CSVAGTGATYNEQFF. DNA of the CDR3: TGCAGCGTTGCCGGGACAGGGGCAACCTACAATGAGCAGTTCTTC. The J gene is TRBJ2-1, the V gene TRBV29-1, with 10 nucleotides matching TRBD1. J gave up 2 bases and V 4 bases, and 5 bases lay outside the gene matches. The CDR3 runs 15 residues. Germline CDR1 reads SQVTM; CDR2 reads ANQGSEA.